The 24 T cell receptor beta chains below come from one sample, sequenced in a study of cytomegalovirus exposure and HLA in healthy donors. This PCR relied on a set of 60 Vbeta primers and 13 Jbeta primers. Clones were read by immunoSEQ multiplex PCR, and TCRdb kept only the in-frame ones, dropping some. The sample yields around 200,000 clones, 79% seen once. Material: PBMCs. The receptors originated from a man over 45 in good health and CMV-seronegative.

The chain joins TRBV18 to TRBJ1-5; TRBD1 is a possible D gene (5 bases). The CDR3 totals 15 residues. V lost 5 bases, J lost 0 bases, and 11 bases lay in between. Germline CDR1 KGHSH, CDR2 LQKENI. This CDR3 reads CASSTGTSSNQPQHF. Written as DNA, the CDR3 is TGTGCCAGCTCAACTGGGACTTCTAGCAATCAGCCCCAGCATTTT. The full variable domain, in which reference TRBV18 and TRBJ1-5 provide the parts outside the CDR3, is NAGVMQNPRHLVRRRGQEARLRCSPMKGHSHVYWYRQLPEEGLKFMVYLQKENIIDESGMPKERFSAEFPKEGPSILRIQQVVRGDSAAYFCASSTGTSSNQPQHFGDGTRLSIL.

This clone was seen a few times. The chain employs TRBV5-1 and TRBJ2-7; no reliable D call. The germline V and J ends were trimmed by 2 bases and 3 bases, with 9 bases remaining between them. Germline-derived CDR1 and CDR2 are SGHRS and YFSETQ. This CDR3 comprises 13 residues. CDR3 amino acids: CASSFSGLYEQYF. CDR3 DNA: TGCGCCAGCAGCTTTTCCGGTCTCTACGAGCAGTACTTC.

This clone occurred a few times. The chain carries TRBV11-2 and TRBJ2-7; D is possibly TRBD2 (5 bases). The CDR3 loop spans 13 amino acids. Trimming left V 4 bases short and J 7 bases short, with 14 bases between. The germline V gene has CDR1 SGHAT and CDR2 FQNNGV. The CDR3 here is CASSSDVTGEQYF. CDR3 coding DNA: TGTGCCAGCAGCTCAGACGTCACGGGGGAGCAGTACTTC. Using reference TRBV11-2 and TRBJ2-7 for the parts outside the CDR3, the full variable domain is EAGVAQSPRYKIIEKRQSVAFWCNPISGHATLYWYQQILGQGPKLLIQFQNNGVVDDSQLPKDRFSAERLKGVDSTLKIQPAKLEDSAVYLCASSSDVTGEQYFGPGTRLTVT.

V and J are TRBV5-1 and TRBJ2-5, with 13 bases matching TRBD2. The V gene end was trimmed by 5 bases and the J gene end by 3 bases; junction bases not matched to a gene: 4. Germline assignment: CDR1 SGHRS and CDR2 YFSETQ. The CDR3 sequence is 15 residues long. CDR3 coding DNA: TGCGCCAGCAGTCCTACTAGCGGGAGGGAAGAGACCCAGTACTTC. Amino acid sequence: CASSPTSGREETQYF.

As DNA, the CDR3 is TGCAGCGTTGAATTGGGCCCAGTCTCTGGAAACACCATATATTTT. Residues: CSVELGPVSGNTIYF. The chain has TRBV29-1 and TRBJ1-3; no clear D. The CDR3 contains 15 residues. Germline assignment: CDR1 SQVTM and CDR2 ANQGSEA. The ends were cut back, 2 bases at V and 0 bases at J, with 11 bases in the middle. Combining the CDR3 with reference TRBV29-1 and TRBJ1-3 gives the whole variable domain SAVISQKPSRDICQRGTSLTIQCQVDSQVTMMFWYRQQPGQSLTLIATANQGSEATYESGFVIDKFPISRPNLTFSTLTVSNMSPEDSSIYLCSVELGPVSGNTIYFGEGSWLTVV.

In its sample, this clone was seen a few times. The V call is TRBV15, the J call TRBJ1-6; TRBD1 aligns across 7 bases. The CDR3 is 14 residues long. CDR1 is LNHNV and CDR2 is YYDKDF in the germline V gene (reference sequence). The trim removed 11 bases at V and 9 bases at J, leaving 13 bases unmatched. CDR3 loop: CAAREHRGPSPLHF. As DNA, the CDR3 is TGTGCCGCACGAGAACACAGGGGCCCTTCACCCCTCCACTTT.

CDR3 sequence reads: CASSEWGQGTGELFF. The CDR3 DNA sequence: TGTGCCAGCAGTGAATGGGGACAGGGCACCGGGGAGCTGTTTTTT. This chain uses TRBV6-4 with TRBJ2-2, with 9 positions matching TRBD1. J gave up 4 bases and V 3 bases, and 3 bases lay outside the gene matches. The CDR3 covers 15 residues. Germline-derived CDR1 and CDR2 are MRHNA and SNTAGT.

The sample holds a few counts of this clone. The V and J genes are TRBV18 and TRBJ2-2, with 11 bases matching TRBD2. V shed 5 bases, J shed 6 bases, and the junction held 11 bases outside the gene matches. This CDR3 is built from 17 residues. Germline CDR1 and CDR2: KGHSH and LQKENI. The CDR3 nucleotides are TGTGCCAGCTCAACAAATACTAGCGGGAGTGTGCCCGGGGAGCTGTTTTTT. Translation: CASSTNTSGSVPGELFF.

This clone has a single count. The chain combines TRBV10-2 with TRBJ2-7, with a weak D call TRBD1 (5 bases). Trimming took 5 bases from V and 2 from J, leaving 10 bases between them. The CDR3 has 13 residues. Per germline, CDR1 WSHSY and CDR2 SAAADI. DNA of the CDR3: TGCGCCAGCAGTCACAGGTCCCCCTACGAGCAGTACTTC. Protein sequence: CASSHRSPYEQYF.

This clone was counted a few times. The genes are TRBV29-1 and TRBJ2-1; TRBD2 might be the D (6 bases). There are 11 residues in the CDR3. Trimming left V 2 bases short and J 9 bases short, with 8 bases between. Per the germline V gene, CDR1 is SQVTM and CDR2 is ANQGSEA. The chain's CDR3 is CSVEPRGEQFF. CDR3 sequence (DNA): TGCAGCGTTGAACCGCGGGGTGAGCAGTTCTTC.

V gene TRBV7-6 combines with J gene TRBJ2-7; 8 bases fit TRBD2. This CDR3 spans 16 amino acids. V was clipped by 1 base and J by 6 bases; unmatched bases: 11. Looked up from germline, CDR1 is SGHVS and CDR2 is FNYEAQ. The CDR3 nucleotides are TGTGCCAGCAGCTTAGGGGTTAGCGGGACTTCGCGCGAGCAGTACTTC. This codes for CASSLGVSGTSREQYF.

The J gene is TRBJ2-5, the V gene TRBV30; tentative D call: TRBD1 (6 bases). Trimming pared 5 bases from V and 0 bases from J, leaving 13 bases between. This CDR3 is 14 amino acids long. CDR1 and CDR2 (germline): GTSNPN, SVGIG (reference sequence). CDR3 in DNA: TGTGCCTGGTGCTACGGGACACACCAAGAGACCCAGTACTTC. Amino acid sequence: CAWCYGTHQETQYF. Drawing the rest from reference TRBV30 and TRBJ2-5, the complete variable domain is SQTIHQWPATLVQPVGSPLSLECTVEGTSNPNLYWYRQAAGRGLQLLFYSVGIGQISSEVPQNLSASRPQDRQFILSSKKLLLSDSGFYLCAWCYGTHQETQYFGPGTRLLVL.

V gene TRBV14 combines with J gene TRBJ2-7; weak D call: TRBD2 (5 bases). In germline, CDR1 is SGHDN, CDR2 FVKESK. The CDR3 is made up of 14 amino acids. Trimming stripped 0 bases from V and 9 bases from J, with 15 bases between. The CDR3 coding sequence is TGTGCCAGCAGCCAAGATTTGCGGGCTGGTGGGCAGTACTTC. Residues: CASSQDLRAGGQYF.

The chain recombines TRBV5-1 with TRBJ1-6, with 9 nucleotides matching TRBD1. Germline assignment: CDR1 SGHRS and CDR2 YFSETQ. Germline trimming cut 3 bases from V and 0 bases from J; bases unmatched to any gene: 7. This CDR3 has 18 amino acids. CDR3 sequence: CASSYGTGTFSYNSPLHF. The CDR3 DNA sequence: TGCGCCAGCAGCTACGGGACAGGGACGTTCTCCTATAATTCACCCCTCCACTTT.

V and J are TRBV27 and TRBJ2-7, with D unresolved. Between the trimmed V and J ends, which lost 3 bases and 3 bases, there was a span of 9 bases. CDR3 length: 13 amino acids. CDR1 and CDR2 (germline): MNHEY, SMNVEV (reference sequence). CDR3 nucleotide sequence: TGTGCCAGCAGTTTCGAAGGCGGCTACGAGCAGTACTTC. Translating it yields CASSFEGGYEQYF.

The rearrangement joins TRBV15 to TRBJ2-3; D unresolved. This CDR3 has 15 residues. V was cut by 4 bases and J by 5 bases, with 16 bases left in between. Germline CDR1 LNHNV, CDR2 YYDKDF (reference sequence). The CDR3 coding sequence is TGTGCCACCAGCACCACAGTGCTATACAAAGATACGCAGTATTTT. Protein product: CATSTTVLYKDTQYF.

The chain links TRBV6-5 to TRBJ2-2; a possible D gene is TRBD2 (5 bases). Germline CDR1 and CDR2: MNHEY and SVGAGI. Trimming pared 2 bases from V and 0 bases from J, leaving 7 bases between. The CDR3 consists of 15 residues. CDR3: CASSYRTANTGELFF. The CDR3 DNA sequence: TGTGCCAGCAGTTACCGGACTGCGAACACCGGGGAGCTGTTTTTT.

This sequence joins TRBV28 and TRBJ2-3; TRBD2 matches at 9 bases. Germline V lookup: CDR1 MDHEN, CDR2 SYDVKM. J gave up 5 bases and V 6 bases, and 12 bases lay outside the gene matches. The CDR3 loop spans 16 amino acids. The CDR3 DNA reads as TGTGCCAGCAGAGCTCCCAATCGCGGGAGGGTAGATACGCAGTATTTT. Protein product: CASRAPNRGRVDTQYF.

J is TRBJ1-3 and V is TRBV27; D call uncertain. The CDR3 runs to 16 residues. Germline CDR1 and CDR2: MNHEY and SMNVEV (reference sequence). Deletions cut 0 bases from V and 0 bases from J, with 9 bases between. CDR3 in amino acids: CASSLSYGSSGNTIYF. CDR3 nucleotide sequence: TGTGCCAGCAGTTTATCGTACGGTAGCTCTGGAAACACCATATATTTT.

V is TRBV5-1 and J is TRBJ1-1; D is undetermined. This CDR3 contains 13 residues. V dropped 4 bases and J dropped 5 bases, with 12 bases sitting between them. Germline loops: CDR1 SGHRS, CDR2 YFSETQ. The CDR3 DNA reads as TGCGCCAGCAGCCCCAGCGGGGAAACTGAAGCTTTCTTT. Its translation is CASSPSGETEAFF. The full variable domain, completed using reference TRBV5-1 and TRBJ1-1, is KAGVTQTPRYLIKTRGQQVTLSCSPISGHRSVSWYQQTPGQGLQFLFEYFSETQRNKGNFPGRFSGRQFSNSRSEMNVSTLELGDSALYLCASSPSGETEAFFGQGTRLTVV.

The rearrangement joins TRBV9 to TRBJ2-1, with TRBD2 identical over 9 bases. Trimming took 3 bases from V and 5 from J; bases not matched to a gene: 6. The CDR3 is 15 residues long. Germline assignment: CDR1 SGDLS and CDR2 YYNGEE. The CDR3 protein is CASSAEPSGDNEQFF. The DNA of the CDR3 is TGTGCCAGCAGCGCAGAGCCTAGCGGGGACAATGAGCAGTTCTTC.

This chain uses TRBV7-9 with TRBJ2-3, with TRBD2 identical over 8 bases. V lost 5 bases and J lost 4; bases outside the gene matches: 8. The CDR3 runs 15 residues. Germline CDR1 is SEHNR and CDR2 is FQNEAQ (reference sequence). This CDR3 reads CASSPGGGRADTQYF. DNA of the CDR3: TGTGCCAGCAGCCCCGGGGGGGGCCGCGCAGATACGCAGTATTTT.

A few counts support this clone. The chain is built from TRBV30 and TRBJ1-2; D gene ambiguous. Trimming pared 4 bases from V and 6 bases from J, leaving 15 bases between. Germline V gene data show CDR1 as GTSNPN and CDR2 as SVGIG (reference sequence). This CDR3 has 13 residues. CDR3 sequence (DNA): TGTGCCTGGAATCCACAGATAAACCATGGCTACACCTTC. Translating gives CAWNPQINHGYTF.

The chain links TRBV7-8 to TRBJ1-3; maybe TRBD1 (6 bases). Trimming stripped 2 bases from V and 2 bases from J, with 16 bases between. Germline V CDR1 and CDR2: SGHVS, FQNEAQ. This CDR3 region has 17 residues. CDR3 nucleotide sequence: TGTGCCAGCAGCTTATTTTCCGAGGGGGTGACTGGAAACACCATATATTTT. It yields the protein CASSLFSEGVTGNTIYF.